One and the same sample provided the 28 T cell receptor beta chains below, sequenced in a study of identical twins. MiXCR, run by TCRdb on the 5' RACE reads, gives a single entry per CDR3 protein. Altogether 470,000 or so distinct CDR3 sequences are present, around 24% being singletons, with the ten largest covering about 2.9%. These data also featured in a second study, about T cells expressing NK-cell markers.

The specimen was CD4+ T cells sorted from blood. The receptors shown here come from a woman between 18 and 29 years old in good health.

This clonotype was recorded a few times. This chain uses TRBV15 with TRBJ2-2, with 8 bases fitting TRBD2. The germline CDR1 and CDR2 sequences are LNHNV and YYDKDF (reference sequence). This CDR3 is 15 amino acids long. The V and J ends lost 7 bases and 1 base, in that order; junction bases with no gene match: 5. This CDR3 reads CATNPRGGNTGELFF. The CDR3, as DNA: TGTGCCACCAACCCTCGGGGGGGGAACACCGGGGAGCTGTTTTTT.

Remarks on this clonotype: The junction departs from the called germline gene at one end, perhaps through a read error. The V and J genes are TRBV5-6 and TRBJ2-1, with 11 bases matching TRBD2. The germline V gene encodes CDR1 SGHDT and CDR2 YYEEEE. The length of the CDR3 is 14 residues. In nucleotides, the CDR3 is TGTGCCAGGAGCTTCGGGCTAGCGGGGGGAGAGCAGTTCTTC. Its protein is CARSFGLAGGEQFF.

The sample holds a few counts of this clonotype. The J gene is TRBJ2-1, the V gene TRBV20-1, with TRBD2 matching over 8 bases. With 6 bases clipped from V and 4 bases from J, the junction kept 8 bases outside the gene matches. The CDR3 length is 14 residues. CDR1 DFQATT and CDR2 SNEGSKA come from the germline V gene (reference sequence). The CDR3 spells CSARRGGHYNEQFF. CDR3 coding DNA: TGCAGTGCCAGACGGGGGGGCCATTACAATGAGCAGTTCTTC.

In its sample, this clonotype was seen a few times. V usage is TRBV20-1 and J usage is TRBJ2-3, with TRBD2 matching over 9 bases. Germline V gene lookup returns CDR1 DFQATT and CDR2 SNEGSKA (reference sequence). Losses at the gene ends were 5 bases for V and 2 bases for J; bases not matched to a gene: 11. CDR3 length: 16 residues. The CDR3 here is CSAPSFGTSHTDTQYF. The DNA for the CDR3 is TGCAGTGCTCCTTCTTTCGGGACTAGCCACACAGATACGCAGTATTTT.

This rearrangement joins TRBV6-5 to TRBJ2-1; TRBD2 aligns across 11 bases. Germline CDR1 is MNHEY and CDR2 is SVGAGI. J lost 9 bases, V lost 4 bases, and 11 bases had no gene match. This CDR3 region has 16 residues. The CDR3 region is CASSSTRTSGSIEQFF. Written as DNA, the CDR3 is TGTGCCAGCAGTTCCACCCGCACTAGCGGGAGTATTGAGCAGTTCTTC.

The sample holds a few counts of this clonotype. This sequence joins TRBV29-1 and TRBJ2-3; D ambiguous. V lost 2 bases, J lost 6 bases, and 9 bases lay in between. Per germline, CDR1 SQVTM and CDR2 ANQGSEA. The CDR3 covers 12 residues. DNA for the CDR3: TGCAGCGTTGAACTGGGCTTGGATACGCAGTATTTT. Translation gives CSVELGLDTQYF.

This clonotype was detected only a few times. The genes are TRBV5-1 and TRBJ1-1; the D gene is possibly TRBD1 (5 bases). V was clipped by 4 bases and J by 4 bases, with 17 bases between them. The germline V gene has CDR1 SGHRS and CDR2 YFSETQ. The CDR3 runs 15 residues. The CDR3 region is CASSTERQGATEAFF. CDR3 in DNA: TGCGCCAGCAGCACCGAACGGCAGGGTGCCACTGAAGCTTTCTTT.

The CDR3 DNA follows: TGCAGCGTTGTCCGGGGGGGCCGATACCAAGAGACCCAGTACTTC. This gives the protein CSVVRGGRYQETQYF. The V and J genes are TRBV29-1 and TRBJ2-5; TRBD2 matches at 8 bases. There are 15 residues in the CDR3. Trimming at V came to 4 bases and at J to 0 bases, leaving 7 bases not matched to a gene. Per the germline V gene, CDR1 is SQVTM and CDR2 is ANQGSEA.

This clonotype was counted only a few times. The CDR3 region has the DNA TGTGCCAGCAGCTTTCCGGGTGCTGATTCACCCCTCCACTTT. It codes for CASSFPGADSPLHF. The chain carries TRBV7-2 and TRBJ1-6; D remains unclear. Between the trimmed V and J ends, which lost 3 bases and 8 bases, there was a span of 11 bases. CDR1 and CDR2 from the germline V gene are SGHTA and FQGNSA. This CDR3 region has 14 residues.

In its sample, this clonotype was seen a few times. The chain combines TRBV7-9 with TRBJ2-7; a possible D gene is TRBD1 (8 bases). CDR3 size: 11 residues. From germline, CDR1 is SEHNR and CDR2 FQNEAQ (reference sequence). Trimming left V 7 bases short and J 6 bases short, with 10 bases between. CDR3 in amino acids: CASNRGGEQYF. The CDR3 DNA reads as TGTGCCAGCAACAGGGGGGGCGAGCAGTACTTC.

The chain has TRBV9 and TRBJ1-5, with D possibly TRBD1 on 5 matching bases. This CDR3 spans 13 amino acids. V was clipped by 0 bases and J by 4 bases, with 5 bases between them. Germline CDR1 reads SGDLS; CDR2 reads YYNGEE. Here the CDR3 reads CASSVDRNQPQHF. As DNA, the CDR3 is TGTGCCAGCAGCGTAGACAGGAATCAGCCCCAGCATTTT.

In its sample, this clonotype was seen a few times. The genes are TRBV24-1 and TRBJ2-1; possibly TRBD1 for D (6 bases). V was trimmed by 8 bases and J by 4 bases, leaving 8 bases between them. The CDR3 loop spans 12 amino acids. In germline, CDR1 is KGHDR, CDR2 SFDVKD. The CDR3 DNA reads TGTGCCACCATTGGACAGTACAATGAGCAGTTCTTC. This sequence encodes CATIGQYNEQFF.

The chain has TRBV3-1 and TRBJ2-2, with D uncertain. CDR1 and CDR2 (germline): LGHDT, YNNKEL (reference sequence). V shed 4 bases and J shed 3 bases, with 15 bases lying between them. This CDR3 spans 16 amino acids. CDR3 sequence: CASSLRMFRDTGELFF. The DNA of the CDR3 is TGTGCCAGCAGCCTCCGAATGTTCAGAGACACCGGGGAGCTGTTTTTT.

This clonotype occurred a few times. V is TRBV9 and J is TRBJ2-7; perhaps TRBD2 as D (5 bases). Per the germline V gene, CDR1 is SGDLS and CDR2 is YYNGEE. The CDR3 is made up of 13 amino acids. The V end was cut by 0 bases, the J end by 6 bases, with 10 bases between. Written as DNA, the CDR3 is TGTGCCAGCAGCGTAGGAGAGGGCCGCGAGCAGTACTTC. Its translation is CASSVGEGREQYF.

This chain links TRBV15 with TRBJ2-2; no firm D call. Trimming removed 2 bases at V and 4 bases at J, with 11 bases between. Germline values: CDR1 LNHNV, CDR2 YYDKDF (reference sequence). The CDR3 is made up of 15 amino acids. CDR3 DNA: TGTGCCACCAGCAGACGCCCTACCCCCACCGGGGAGCTGTTTTTT. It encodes CATSRRPTPTGELFF.

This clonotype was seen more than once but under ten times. In DNA form, the CDR3 reads TGTGCCAGCAGTGTGGAGAAAGAAGCTTTCTTT. Its translation is CASSVEKEAFF. The chain links TRBV2 to TRBJ1-1; D ambiguous. Germline V CDR1 and CDR2: SNHLY, FYNNEI. Deletions cut 4 bases from V and 8 bases from J, with 8 bases between. This CDR3 is 11 amino acids long.

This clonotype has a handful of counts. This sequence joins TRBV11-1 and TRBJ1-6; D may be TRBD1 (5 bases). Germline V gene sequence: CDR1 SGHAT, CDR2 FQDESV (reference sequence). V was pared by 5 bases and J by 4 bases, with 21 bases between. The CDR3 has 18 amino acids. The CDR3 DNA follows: TGTGCCAGCAGCCCCGACCCCAGCCGGGACGGGTATAATTCACCCCTCCACTTT. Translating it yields CASSPDPSRDGYNSPLHF.

The CDR3 coding sequence is TGTGCCAGCAGTCCTCCGGGACCCCAATCCTACAATGAGCAGTTCTTC. Residues: CASSPPGPQSYNEQFF. The chain employs TRBV12-3 or TRBV12-4 and TRBJ2-1; D is perhaps TRBD1 or TRBD2 (5 bases each). There are 16 residues in the CDR3. Between the trimmed V and J ends, which lost 5 bases and 1 base, there was a span of 15 bases.

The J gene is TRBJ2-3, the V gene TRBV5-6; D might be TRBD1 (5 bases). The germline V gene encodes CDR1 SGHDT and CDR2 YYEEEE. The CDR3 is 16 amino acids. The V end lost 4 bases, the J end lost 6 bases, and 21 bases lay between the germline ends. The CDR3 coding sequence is TGTGCCAGCAGCCCATGGGGCTTGTGCGACCAGGATACGCAGTATTTT. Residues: CASSPWGLCDQDTQYF. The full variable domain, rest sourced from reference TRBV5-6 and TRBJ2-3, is DAGVTQSPTHLIKTRGQQVTLRCSPKSGHDTVSWYQQALGQGPQFIFQYYEEEERQRGNFPDRFSGHQFPNYSSELNVNALLLGDSALYLCASSPWGLCDQDTQYFGPGTRLTVL.

The CDR3 protein is CASSLSTGDYEQYF. The CDR3 DNA follows: TGTGCCAGCAGTTTGTCGACAGGGGACTACGAGCAGTACTTC. The chain is built from TRBV28 and TRBJ2-7; 8 nucleotides line up with TRBD1. V lost 3 bases, J lost 3 bases, and 4 bases stayed unmatched. The CDR3 spans 14 residues. Germline V gene data show CDR1 as MDHEN and CDR2 as SYDVKM.

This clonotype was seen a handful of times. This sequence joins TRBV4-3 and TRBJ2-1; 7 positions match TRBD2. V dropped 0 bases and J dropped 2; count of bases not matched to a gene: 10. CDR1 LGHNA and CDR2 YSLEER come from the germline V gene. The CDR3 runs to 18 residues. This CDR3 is CASSQDNWEREAYNEQFF. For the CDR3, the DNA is TGCGCCAGCAGCCAAGATAATTGGGAGCGGGAAGCCTACAATGAGCAGTTCTTC.

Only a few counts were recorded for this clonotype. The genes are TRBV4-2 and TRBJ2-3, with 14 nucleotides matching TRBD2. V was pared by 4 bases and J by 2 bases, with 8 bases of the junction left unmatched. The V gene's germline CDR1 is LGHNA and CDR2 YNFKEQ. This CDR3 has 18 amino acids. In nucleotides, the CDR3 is TGTGCCAGCAGCCCGATGGGGACTAGCGGGAGAATCACAGATACGCAGTATTTT. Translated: CASSPMGTSGRITDTQYF.

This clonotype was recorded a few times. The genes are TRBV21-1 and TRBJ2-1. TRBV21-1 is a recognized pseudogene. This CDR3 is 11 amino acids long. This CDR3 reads CASSVLHEQFF. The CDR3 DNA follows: TGTGCCAGCAGCGTTCTTCATGAGCAGTTCTTC.

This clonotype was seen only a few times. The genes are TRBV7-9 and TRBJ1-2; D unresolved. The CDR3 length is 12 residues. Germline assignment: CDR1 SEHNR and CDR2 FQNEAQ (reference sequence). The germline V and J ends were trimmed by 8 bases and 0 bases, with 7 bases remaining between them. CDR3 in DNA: TGTGCCAGCGGCAGAGCTAACTATGGCTACACCTTC. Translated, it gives CASGRANYGYTF.

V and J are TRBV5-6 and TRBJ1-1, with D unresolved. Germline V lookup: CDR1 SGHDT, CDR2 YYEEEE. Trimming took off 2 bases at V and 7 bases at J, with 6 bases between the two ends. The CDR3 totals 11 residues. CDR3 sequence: CASSLGFEAFF. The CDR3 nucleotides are TGTGCCAGCAGCTTAGGGTTTGAAGCTTTCTTT.

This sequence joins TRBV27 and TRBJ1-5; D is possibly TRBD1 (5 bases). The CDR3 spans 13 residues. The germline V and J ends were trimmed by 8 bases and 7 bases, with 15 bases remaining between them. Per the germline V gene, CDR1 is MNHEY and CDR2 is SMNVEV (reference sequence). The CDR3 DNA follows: TGTGCCAGCGCTCGTGGGGGAAGCCAGCCCCAGCATTTT. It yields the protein CASARGGSQPQHF.

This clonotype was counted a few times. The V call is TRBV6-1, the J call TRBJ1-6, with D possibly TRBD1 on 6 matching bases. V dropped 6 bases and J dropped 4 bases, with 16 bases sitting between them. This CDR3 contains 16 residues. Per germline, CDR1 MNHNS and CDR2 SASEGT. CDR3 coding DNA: TGTGCCAGCAGGGGAAAGGGACAAGGGTATAATTCACCCCTCCACTTT. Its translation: CASRGKGQGYNSPLHF.

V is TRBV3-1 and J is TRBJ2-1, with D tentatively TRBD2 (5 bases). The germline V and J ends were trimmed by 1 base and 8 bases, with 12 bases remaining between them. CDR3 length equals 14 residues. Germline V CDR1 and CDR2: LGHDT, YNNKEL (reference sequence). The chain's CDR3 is CASSQGLAGHEQFF. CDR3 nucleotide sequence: TGTGCCAGCAGCCAAGGGCTAGCCGGCCATGAGCAGTTCTTC.